This TCR beta chain was retrieved from a study of beta chain features in type 1 diabetes. Whole-study context: The examined sorted cells totaled around 100,000,000 across samples.

Study-wide points: Patients with Type 1 diabetes showed moderately but significantly shorter TCRB CDR3s in all four CD4+ subsets.

The sequenced template was cDNA made from the entire isolated RNA. Using immunoSEQ multiplex PCR, the repertoire was profiled, and TCRdb retains in-frame clones only, with some absent. The sample includes a few hundred thousand clones, less than 30% seen only once; the top ten take roughly 0.013%. With regard to this clone: Antigen specificity is unknown.

Via the markers CD45RO/CCR7/CD25/CD127/CD95/CD27, stem cell-like memory, regulatory, central memory and naive CD4+ cells were sorted. Germline loops: CDR1 MGHDK, CDR2 SYGVNS. The CDR3 runs 15 residues. V was clipped by 10 bases and J by 8 bases, with 26 bases between them. This chain uses TRBV25-1 with TRBJ1-2; unclear D gene. Sequenced input: naive CD4+ T cells from blood. The clonotype was recovered from a woman between 25 and 40 years old with type 1 diabetes. The CDR3 region is CATSPPIGSQWGYTF. The CDR3 bases are TGTGCCACCTCCCCGCCCATCGGGAGTCAATGGGGCTACACCTTC.